Below are 24 T cell receptor beta chains sequenced from a single sample in a study of cytomegalovirus exposure and HLA in healthy donors. PCR involved 60 Vbeta and 13 Jbeta primers. This table comes from immunoSEQ multiplex PCR, and its TCRdb copy is limited to in-frame clones, with some not included. The table includes about 160,000 clones, 81% detected once. Sequencing used PBMCs. The source of these receptors is a middle-aged man in good health and CMV-seropositive.

The chain couples TRBV30 to TRBJ2-6; the D is unclear. V lost 2 bases and J lost 0, with 8 bases in between. Germline values: CDR1 GTSNPN, CDR2 SVGIG (reference sequence). CDR3 size: 15 residues. CDR3 sequence reads: CAWSPPGSGANVLTF. The CDR3, as DNA: TGTGCCTGGAGTCCCCCCGGCTCTGGGGCCAACGTCCTGACTTTC. The variable domain in full, completed from reference TRBV30 and TRBJ2-6, reads SQTIHQWPATLVQPVGSPLSLECTVEGTSNPNLYWYRQAAGRGLQLLFYSVGIGQISSEVPQNLSASRPQDRQFILSSKKLLLSDSGFYLCAWSPPGSGANVLTFGAGSRLTVL.

The rearrangement uses TRBV27 and TRBJ2-3, with unresolved D. Trimming took 6 bases from V and 0 from J, leaving 13 bases between them. CDR1 and CDR2 (germline): MNHEY, SMNVEV (reference sequence). The CDR3 is 15 amino acids. CDR3 nucleotides: TGTGCCAGCAGACCTTTGGGCACTAGCACAGATACGCAGTATTTT. This sequence encodes CASRPLGTSTDTQYF.

The DNA for the CDR3 is TGTGCCATCAGCGCGGGGAGCTCCTACGAGCAGTACTTC. This encodes CAISAGSSYEQYF. The chain combines TRBV10-3 with TRBJ2-7, with D tentatively TRBD2 (6 bases). This CDR3 contains 13 residues. V dropped 6 bases and J dropped 0 bases, with 9 bases sitting between them. Germline V lookup: CDR1 ENHRY, CDR2 SYGVKD.

The chain has TRBV7-3 and TRBJ2-1; 8 nucleotides align to TRBD1. Germline trimming cut 5 bases from V and 6 bases from J; bases unmatched to any gene: 3. Germline assignment: CDR1 SGHTA and CDR2 FQGTGA. The CDR3 spans 13 residues. The CDR3 protein is CASSATGVNEQFF. Written as DNA, the CDR3 is TGTGCCAGCAGCGCGACAGGGGTCAATGAGCAGTTCTTC.

The chain has TRBV27 and TRBJ2-2, with D possibly matching TRBD2 (5 bases). CDR3 length: 11 residues. V was pared by 8 bases and J by 5 bases, with 6 bases between. The germline CDR1 and CDR2 sequences are MNHEY and SMNVEV (reference sequence). The CDR3 spells CASGGTGELFF. The DNA of the CDR3 is TGTGCCAGCGGAGGAACCGGGGAGCTGTTTTTT.

The chain uses TRBV15 and TRBJ2-1; TRBD2 matches 13 bases. Germline V gene sequence: CDR1 LNHNV, CDR2 YYDKDF (reference sequence). The V segment lost 1 base and the J segment 9 bases; nucleotides outside the gene matches: 3. The CDR3 has 15 residues. The CDR3 reads CATSRGGLAGVEQFF. CDR3 bases: TGTGCCACCAGCAGAGGAGGACTAGCGGGAGTTGAGCAGTTCTTC.

V and J are TRBV5-6 and TRBJ1-2; D possibly corresponds to TRBD1 (6 bases). V lost 4 bases to trimming and J lost 1 base, with 14 bases between them. From germline, CDR1 is SGHDT and CDR2 YYEEEE. The CDR3 runs 15 residues. The CDR3 loop is CASSVGQSLNYGYTF. The DNA of the CDR3 is TGTGCCAGCAGCGTCGGACAGTCCCTTAACTATGGCTACACCTTC.

Regarding this clone: The same CDR3 also results from other DNA sequences found in this sample. The gene calls are TRBV18 and TRBJ1-2, with 7 bases that match TRBD1. CDR3 length equals 15 residues. Per germline, CDR1 KGHSH and CDR2 LQKENI. The ends lost 0 bases at V and 3 bases at J; junction bases unmatched: 4. The CDR3 reads CASSPPKGADYGYTF. CDR3 bases: TGTGCCAGCTCACCACCTAAGGGGGCGGACTATGGCTACACCTTC.

The chain couples TRBV18 to TRBJ2-7, with 7 bases aligning to TRBD2. Germline lookup yields CDR1 KGHSH and CDR2 LQKENI. CDR3 length equals 17 residues. The V gene end was trimmed by 0 bases and the J gene end by 5 bases; junction bases not matched to a gene: 13. CDR3 DNA sequence: TGTGCCAGCTCACCACCTGGTAGCGGGTCCGGCGTACACGAGCAGTACTTC. Translating gives CASSPPGSGSGVHEQYF.

The chain links TRBV30 to TRBJ2-1; no definite D call. Trimming removed 5 bases at V and 2 bases at J, with 10 bases between. Germline loops: CDR1 GTSNPN, CDR2 SVGIG (reference sequence). The CDR3 length is 13 residues. CDR3 sequence: CAWALGAYNEQFF. The DNA of the CDR3 is TGTGCCTGGGCCCTGGGCGCCTACAATGAGCAGTTCTTC.

The rearrangement uses TRBV5-1 and TRBJ2-7; 8 bases match TRBD1. There are 12 residues in the CDR3. V lost 4 bases and J lost 7; bases outside the gene matches: 4. Germline V CDR1 and CDR2: SGHRS, YFSETQ. CDR3 amino acids: CASSGQGREQYF. In DNA, the CDR3 is TGCGCCAGCAGCGGACAGGGTCGGGAGCAGTACTTC.

The sample holds one count of this clone. The chain uses TRBV4-1 and TRBJ2-1, with D possibly matching TRBD2 (5 bases). The CDR3 contains 17 residues. V shed 0 bases and J shed 0 bases, with 12 bases lying between them. Germline lookup yields CDR1 MGHRA and CDR2 YSYEKL. In DNA, the CDR3 is TGCGCCAGCAGCCAAGATCGATCCGGGGTCTCCTACAATGAGCAGTTCTTC. It codes for CASSQDRSGVSYNEQFF.

This clone was detected only once. The rearrangement joins TRBV14 to TRBJ1-2; TRBD1 matches 8 bases. The germline CDR1 and CDR2 sequences are SGHDN and FVKESK. The CDR3 is 14 amino acids. Losses at the gene ends were 1 base for V and 5 bases for J; bases not matched to a gene: 3. DNA of the CDR3: TGTGCCAGCAGCCAAGGACAGGGGACGTATGGCTACACCTTC. Encoded protein: CASSQGQGTYGYTF.

This chain links TRBV5-6 with TRBJ2-7, with a tentative D call TRBD1 (6 bases). This CDR3 region has 12 residues. Trimming stripped 0 bases from V and 6 bases from J, with 7 bases between. Germline CDR1 and CDR2: SGHDT and YYEEEE. The CDR3 region is CASSLGRGEQYF. CDR3 nucleotides: TGTGCCAGCAGCTTGGGCAGGGGCGAGCAGTACTTC.

This clone has more than one count but fewer than ten. In DNA form, the CDR3 reads TGTGCCAGCAGCCCAACAGGGGACGGGGAGCTGTTTTTT. It encodes CASSPTGDGELFF. This chain connects TRBV11-3 to TRBJ2-2; TRBD1 agrees at 7 bases. CDR1 SGHNT and CDR2 YENEEA come from the germline V gene. CDR3 length: 13 amino acids. V lost 5 bases and J lost 7; bases outside the gene matches: 4.

This chain links TRBV5-1 with TRBJ2-7; 11 nucleotides line up with TRBD2. Germline V gives CDR1 SGHRS, CDR2 YFSETQ. V was pared by 5 bases and J by 4 bases, with 5 bases of the junction left unmatched. The CDR3 contains 14 residues. The DNA of the CDR3 is TGCGCCAGCAGAGAACTAGCGGGGGAATACGAGCAGTACTTC. It encodes CASRELAGEYEQYF.

The chain is built from TRBV5-8 and TRBJ1-2, with TRBD1 as a possible D gene (5 bases). V was trimmed by 0 bases and J by 12 bases, leaving 18 bases between them. Looked up from germline, CDR1 is SGHTS and CDR2 is YDEGEE. This CDR3 spans 14 amino acids. In DNA form, the CDR3 reads TGTGCCAGCAGCTTGGCGGGACGGCCGGGGGAGAACACCTTC. Translating it yields CASSLAGRPGENTF. Complete variable domain (other parts from reference TRBV5-8 and TRBJ1-2): EAGVTQSPTHLIKTRGQQATLRCSPISGHTSVYWYQQALGLGLQFLLWYDEGEERNRGNFPPRFSGRQFPNYSSELNVNALELEDSALYLCASSLAGRPGENTFGSGTRLTVV.

The rearrangement links TRBV6-1 to TRBJ2-5; a possible D gene is TRBD1 (5 bases). CDR3 length equals 13 residues. Germline lookup yields CDR1 MNHNS and CDR2 SASEGT. V lost 4 bases, J lost 4 bases, and 10 bases lay in between. The CDR3 DNA reads as TGTGCCAGCAGTGCAGGGTGGGGAGAGACCCAGTACTTC. Translation: CASSAGWGETQYF.

The chain carries TRBV14 and TRBJ1-1; D is ambiguous. The CDR3 length is 14 residues. Per germline, CDR1 SGHDN and CDR2 FVKESK. V dropped 0 bases and J dropped 4 bases, with 9 bases sitting between them. The CDR3 nucleotides are TGTGCCAGCAGCCAAGATCCGGGAATCACTGAAGCTTTCTTT. Amino acid sequence: CASSQDPGITEAFF.

This rearrangement joins TRBV30 to TRBJ2-5, with TRBD2 matching 9 bases. The ends lost 0 bases at V and 7 bases at J; junction bases unmatched: 12. The CDR3 is 16 amino acids. CDR1 is GTSNPN, CDR2 SVGIG, per germline (reference sequence). The chain's CDR3 is CAWSVRASGAGMTQYF. The CDR3 nucleotides read TGTGCCTGGAGTGTACGGGCTAGCGGGGCCGGTATGACCCAGTACTTC. Supplemented by reference TRBV30 and TRBJ2-5, the full variable domain reads SQTIHQWPATLVQPVGSPLSLECTVEGTSNPNLYWYRQAAGRGLQLLFYSVGIGQISSEVPQNLSASRPQDRQFILSSKKLLLSDSGFYLCAWSVRASGAGMTQYFGPGTRLLVL.

This clone has a single count. This chain joins TRBV7-2 and TRBJ2-6; the match to TRBD1 covers 7 bases. The V gene's germline CDR1 is SGHTA and CDR2 FQGNSA. The CDR3 has 15 residues. The V segment lost 5 bases and the J segment 3 bases; nucleotides outside the gene matches: 4. The DNA for the CDR3 is TGTGCCAGCAGCCTAGGGACAGTTGGGGCCAACGTCCTGACTTTC. Translating it yields CASSLGTVGANVLTF.

The chain carries TRBV7-2 and TRBJ2-1; possibly TRBD1 for D (7 bases). CDR1 SGHTA and CDR2 FQGNSA come from the germline V gene. CDR3 length equals 15 residues. Trimming pared 5 bases from V and 2 bases from J, leaving 13 bases between. The CDR3 region has the DNA TGTGCCAGCAGCAGCGGGCAGGGGGCCTACAATGAGCAGTTCTTC. Protein product: CASSSGQGAYNEQFF.

V and J are TRBV19 and TRBJ1-5; 8 bases are shared with TRBD1. With V trimmed by 7 bases and J by 6 bases, 17 bases remained unmatched. Per the germline V gene, CDR1 is LNHDA and CDR2 is SQIVND (reference sequence). The CDR3 runs to 17 residues. For the CDR3, the DNA is TGTGCCAGTATCCTAACAACCGGGACAGGCATCGTTCAGCCCCAGCATTTT. Protein product: CASILTTGTGIVQPQHF.

The chain employs TRBV7-2 and TRBJ1-2, with a possible D match to TRBD1 (6 bases). Germline V CDR1 and CDR2: SGHTA, FQGNSA. Trimming took 7 bases from V and 1 from J, leaving 13 bases between them. CDR3 length: 14 residues. The CDR3 DNA sequence: TGTGCCAGCATCCTCCAGGGGAATAACTATGGCTACACCTTC. It specifies CASILQGNNYGYTF.